The T cell receptor beta chain under discussion was sequenced for a study of response to subunit inactivated influenza vaccine. Using its own MiXCR run on the RT-PCR reads, TCRdb lists one record per CDR3 protein. The sample has about 540,000 distinct CDR3 sequences, under 25% seen once. The CDR3 is 16 amino acids. V lost 7 bases and J lost 5; bases outside the gene matches: 11. A few counts support this clonotype. The sample was also linked to a second study, of T cells expressing NK-cell markers. That publication notes: UMIs were included in TCR beta cDNA generated by 5'RACE template switching.

The source material was CD4+ T cells sorted from PBMCs, sampled 11 to 12 days after vaccination. The V call is TRBV12-3 or TRBV12-4, the J call TRBJ2-2; 9 positions match TRBD1. The sequence derives from a middle-aged man who received an inactivated influenza vaccine. CDR3: CASTLIRTGVTGELFF. CDR3 sequence (DNA): TGTGCCAGCACCCTGATCAGGACAGGGGTGACCGGGGAGCTGTTTTTT.